Detailed here is one T cell receptor (beta chain). Per the original methods: The authors estimated nucleated cell counts from reference gene primer amplification. Sequencing was performed with immunoSEQ multiplex PCR; in TCRdb, only in-frame clones are kept and a portion is missing. That table supplies the V and J calls and clone size; D and trimming were determined from the DNA. This table has 150,000 or so clones, over 75% appearing once. The length of the CDR3 is 15 residues. The V gene's germline CDR1 is MNHEY and CDR2 SMNVEV (reference sequence). V trimming: 6 bases; J trimming: 7 bases; junction bases outside the gene matches: 8. The sample comes from a study of blood T cell repertoires in COVID-19. Turning to the study itself: Sites in the United States, Italy and Spain provided acute and convalescent COVID-19 samples. PBMCs, B-cell-depleted T cells, or T cells were the source of the cDNA or gDNA that made up the material.

Material for sequencing was peripheral blood. The genes are TRBV27 and TRBJ2-2, with 10 nucleotides matching TRBD1. The sequence came from a human donor in a cohort sampled during active COVID-19. The CDR3 DNA is TGTGCCAGCAGCACCCGGACAGGGGGATTCGGGGAGCTGTTTTTT. It codes for CASSTRTGGFGELFF.